Below are 5 T cell receptor beta chains sequenced from a single sample in a study of blood T cells in healthy people across ages. Then a second PCR, running about 6 to 12 cycles, was carried out with a sample-barcoded 5' primer and a J-beta primer mix. A single record per CDR3 protein comes from TCRdb applying MiXCR to the 5' RACE reads. Among about 1.6 million distinct CDR3 sequences listed, 30% to 40% were seen once. The material sequenced was blood. Receptors were obtained from a woman between 25 and 40 years old in good health.

The chain employs TRBV10-3 and TRBJ2-2; maybe TRBD2 (6 bases). There are 15 residues in the CDR3. Germline CDR1 ENHRY, CDR2 SYGVKD. Trimming shortened V by 2 bases and J by 8 bases, and 15 bases separated the two germline ends. As DNA, the CDR3 is TGTGCCATCAGTGAGCCGACGACTAGTAGTGGGGAGCTGTTTTTT. Amino acid sequence: CAISEPTTSSGELFF.

V is TRBV5-1 and J is TRBJ1-4; possibly TRBD1 for D (6 bases). The CDR3 extends over 15 amino acids. Trimming removed 3 bases at V and 2 bases at J, with 11 bases between. Germline values: CDR1 SGHRS, CDR2 YFSETQ. CDR3 residues: CASSSGQTTNEKLFF. The DNA for the CDR3 is TGCGCCAGCAGCTCTGGACAGACTACTAATGAAAAACTGTTTTTT.

The genes are TRBV28 and TRBJ2-7; a possible D gene is TRBD2 (6 bases). Trimming took 6 bases from V and 2 from J, leaving 14 bases between them. The CDR3 runs 14 residues. The germline V gene encodes CDR1 MDHEN and CDR2 SYDVKM. CDR3 protein: CASSPWEDAYEQYF. For the CDR3, the DNA is TGTGCCAGCAGCCCCTGGGAGGACGCCTACGAGCAGTACTTC.

The genes are TRBV11-3 and TRBJ2-1, with D uncertain. CDR1 and CDR2 (germline): SGHNT, YENEEA. Trimming left V 3 bases short and J 10 bases short, with 16 bases between. The CDR3 is 14 amino acids. The CDR3 loop is CASSFRTYGGEQFF. The CDR3, as DNA: TGTGCCAGCAGCTTCCGGACCTATGGTGGGGAGCAGTTCTTC.

The rearrangement links TRBV11-1 to TRBJ2-1, with TRBD1 identical over 8 bases. V trimming: 6 bases; J trimming: 10 bases; junction bases outside the gene matches: 17. The CDR3 covers 16 residues. Germline CDR1 SGHAT, CDR2 FQDESV (reference sequence). This CDR3 is CASRTSQGGTIGEQFF. The CDR3 DNA sequence: TGTGCCAGCAGAACCTCACAGGGGGGTACGATAGGGGAGCAGTTCTTC.